These 22 T cell receptor beta chains share one sample of origin, sequenced in a study of PD-L1 blockade in urothelial cancer. The protocol was immunoSEQ multiplex PCR, while the TCRdb copy is restricted to in-frame clones and leaves out a portion. The data contain under 90,000 clones, 90% to 95% of them singletons. The input for sequencing was PBMCs, taken around atezolizumab (anti-PD-L1) treatment. The source of these receptors is a man aged 55 to 69 with urothelial cancer.

The chain uses TRBV7-3 and TRBJ2-1, with 12 bases that match TRBD2. The ends lost 3 bases at V and 1 base at J; junction bases unmatched: 1. From germline, CDR1 is SGHTA and CDR2 FQGTGA. The CDR3 is made up of 16 amino acids. The CDR3 region has the DNA TGTGCCAGCAGCTTTGGGACTAGCGGGTCCTACAATGAGCAGTTCTTC. Translating gives CASSFGTSGSYNEQFF.

The chain recombines TRBV28 with TRBJ2-5, with TRBD1 matching over 10 bases. Germline CDR1 reads MDHEN; CDR2 reads SYDVKM. The CDR3 runs to 16 residues. Unmatched junction bases numbered 13, after V lost 7 bases and J lost 5 bases. Written as DNA, the CDR3 is TGTGCCAGCACCCCGGGAGACAGGGGGCTTTGGGAGACCCAGTACTTC. Encoded protein: CASTPGDRGLWETQYF.

V and J are TRBV6-1 and TRBJ1-6; D unclear. Trimming took 3 bases from V and 7 from J, leaving 10 bases between them. Germline CDR1 and CDR2: MNHNS and SASEGT. This CDR3 region has 14 residues. The CDR3, as DNA: TGTGCCAGCAGTGAGTCCAGAGGGAATTCACCCCTCCACTTT. Its protein is CASSESRGNSPLHF.

The chain is built from TRBV5-4 and TRBJ1-2; no definite D call. The germline V gene encodes CDR1 SGHNT and CDR2 YYREEE (reference sequence). The CDR3 length is 13 residues. V dropped 0 bases and J dropped 6 bases, with 9 bases sitting between them. The CDR3 DNA sequence: TGTGCCAGCAGCTTGGATCCGGCGGATGGCTACACCTTC. This translates into CASSLDPADGYTF.

The chain has TRBV5-1 and TRBJ2-7, with D tentatively TRBD1 (6 bases). This CDR3 contains 14 residues. Germline CDR1 SGHRS, CDR2 YFSETQ. The germline V and J ends were trimmed by 4 bases and 3 bases, with 14 bases remaining between them. The DNA for the CDR3 is TGCGCCAGCAGCCCTACCCGGGACAACTACGAGCAGTACTTC. This codes for CASSPTRDNYEQYF.

The chain couples TRBV30 to TRBJ2-3, with 16 bases matching TRBD2. The V and J ends lost 3 bases and 4 bases, in that order; junction bases with no gene match: 4. The length of the CDR3 is 16 residues. Germline CDR1 GTSNPN, CDR2 SVGIG (reference sequence). The CDR3 DNA reads as TGTGCCTGGAGCGGGACTAGCGGGAGGGCCCCAGATACGCAGTATTTT. Amino acids: CAWSGTSGRAPDTQYF.

This clone has a handful of counts. The rearrangement uses TRBV6-1 and TRBJ2-2, with 7 positions matching TRBD1. The CDR3 spans 14 residues. Trimming took 7 bases from V and 2 from J; bases not matched to a gene: 4. Germline CDR1 is MNHNS and CDR2 is SASEGT. The CDR3 DNA reads as TGTGCCAGCAAGACAGGGATTAACACCGGGGAGCTGTTTTTT. It specifies CASKTGINTGELFF.

The V call is TRBV18, the J call TRBJ1-1; 10 positions agree with TRBD1. Germline V gene lookup returns CDR1 KGHSH and CDR2 LQKENI. The CDR3 extends over 16 amino acids. With 4 bases clipped from V and 2 bases from J, the junction kept 7 bases outside the gene matches. CDR3 DNA: TGTGCCAGCTCACAGTCCCGGGACAGGGGTAACACTGAAGCTTTCTTT. Translated: CASSQSRDRGNTEAFF.

This rearrangement joins TRBV15 to TRBJ2-3, with a possible D match to TRBD1 (5 bases). CDR1 is LNHNV and CDR2 is YYDKDF in the germline V gene (reference sequence). CDR3 length equals 13 residues. V was cut by 6 bases and J by 0 bases, with 7 bases left in between. CDR3 bases: TGTGCCACCAGGCCAGGGAGCACAGATACGCAGTATTTT. This sequence encodes CATRPGSTDTQYF.

The CDR3 coding sequence is TGTGCCTGGAGAGGACAGGGCCGTTACTACGAGCAGTACTTC. Translation gives CAWRGQGRYYEQYF. The chain joins TRBV30 to TRBJ2-7, with TRBD1 matching 8 bases. CDR3 length equals 14 residues. Germline V gives CDR1 GTSNPN, CDR2 SVGIG (reference sequence). J gave up 3 bases and V 3 bases, and 7 bases lay outside the gene matches. The full variable domain, rest sourced from reference TRBV30 and TRBJ2-7, is SQTIHQWPATLVQPVGSPLSLECTVEGTSNPNLYWYRQAAGRGLQLLFYSVGIGQISSEVPQNLSASRPQDRQFILSSKKLLLSDSGFYLCAWRGQGRYYEQYFGPGTRLTVT.

The rearrangement uses TRBV10-2 and TRBJ2-1, with TRBD1 matching over 9 bases. Looked up from germline, CDR1 is WSHSY and CDR2 is SAAADI. This CDR3 has 16 amino acids. V was pared by 4 bases and J by 7 bases, with 11 bases of the junction left unmatched. The DNA of the CDR3 is TGCGCCAGCAGTGGACAGGGGGACATTCCGTGGAATGAGCAGTTCTTC. Encoded protein: CASSGQGDIPWNEQFF.

This clone was seen a handful of times. This chain uses TRBV6-5 with TRBJ1-3; D may be TRBD1 (6 bases). This CDR3 is 14 amino acids long. Germline lookup yields CDR1 MNHEY and CDR2 SVGAGI. Trimming shortened V by 2 bases and J by 1 base, and 6 bases separated the two germline ends. This chain's CDR3 is CASSYDRSGNTIYF. The CDR3 DNA reads as TGTGCCAGCAGTTACGACAGGTCTGGAAACACCATATATTTT.

The chain couples TRBV5-1 to TRBJ1-2, with D perhaps matching TRBD1 (5 bases). V was trimmed by 0 bases and J by 1 base, leaving 7 bases between them. Germline V gene lookup returns CDR1 SGHRS and CDR2 YFSETQ. This CDR3 region has 14 residues. The CDR3 is CASSLGRGNYGYTF. The CDR3 DNA sequence: TGCGCCAGCAGCTTGGGTAGGGGTAACTATGGCTACACCTTC. The complete variable domain, with remaining parts taken from reference TRBV5-1 and TRBJ1-2, reads KAGVTQTPRYLIKTRGQQVTLSCSPISGHRSVSWYQQTPGQGLQFLFEYFSETQRNKGNFPGRFSGRQFSNSRSEMNVSTLELGDSALYLCASSLGRGNYGYTFGSGTRLTVV.

The chain employs TRBV5-1 and TRBJ2-5, with 11 bases lining up with TRBD2. The CDR3 is made up of 13 amino acids. The germline V gene encodes CDR1 SGHRS and CDR2 YFSETQ. V dropped 6 bases and J dropped 4; count of bases not matched to a gene: 2. CDR3 protein: CASTLAGGETQYF. CDR3 coding DNA: TGCGCCAGCACCCTAGCGGGAGGAGAGACCCAGTACTTC. Drawing the rest from reference TRBV5-1 and TRBJ2-5, the complete variable domain is KAGVTQTPRYLIKTRGQQVTLSCSPISGHRSVSWYQQTPGQGLQFLFEYFSETQRNKGNFPGRFSGRQFSNSRSEMNVSTLELGDSALYLCASTLAGGETQYFGPGTRLLVL.

This chain connects TRBV5-6 to TRBJ1-1; D not resolved. The CDR3 loop spans 16 amino acids. Germline V CDR1 and CDR2: SGHDT, YYEEEE. Trimming stripped 5 bases from V and 11 bases from J, with 28 bases between. The CDR3 region is CASSPAVFGRGNMAFF. The CDR3 DNA is TGTGCCAGCAGTCCAGCCGTGTTCGGACGGGGAAATATGGCTTTCTTT.

The rearrangement uses TRBV11-2 and TRBJ1-2; tentatively, D is TRBD1 (5 bases). Per germline, CDR1 SGHAT and CDR2 FQNNGV. The V end was cut by 2 bases, the J end by 4 bases, with 17 bases between. CDR3 length: 16 amino acids. CDR3 residues: CASSLKNRPKSYGYTF. The CDR3 nucleotides are TGTGCCAGCAGCTTAAAGAACAGGCCCAAAAGCTATGGCTACACCTTC.

J is TRBJ1-5 and V is TRBV18; 7 positions match TRBD1. The germline V gene encodes CDR1 KGHSH and CDR2 LQKENI. J lost 5 bases, V lost 6 bases, and 10 bases had no gene match. The CDR3 runs 15 residues. CDR3 sequence (DNA): TGTGCCAGCTCCCAGTGGACAGGCTTTGATCAGCCCCAGCATTTT. It specifies CASSQWTGFDQPQHF.

This chain connects TRBV10-2 to TRBJ2-7; 11 positions match TRBD2. V lost 0 bases and J lost 5; bases outside the gene matches: 3. CDR3 length: 15 amino acids. Germline CDR1 WSHSY, CDR2 SAAADI. Here the CDR3 reads CASSESSGRADEQYF. DNA for the CDR3: TGCGCCAGCAGTGAGTCTAGCGGGAGGGCGGACGAGCAGTACTTC.

V usage is TRBV5-6 and J usage is TRBJ1-2; D might be TRBD1 (5 bases). The CDR3 has 13 amino acids. Germline V gives CDR1 SGHDT, CDR2 YYEEEE. With 4 bases removed from V and 6 bases from J, the gap between germline ends came to 13 bases. The CDR3 region has the DNA TGTGCCAGCAGCCCTGGACATTCTGATGGCTACACCTTC. The encoded protein is CASSPGHSDGYTF.

The gene calls are TRBV7-9 and TRBJ1-1, with TRBD1 matching over 8 bases. The length of the CDR3 is 15 residues. Losses at the gene ends were 3 bases for V and 5 bases for J; bases not matched to a gene: 8. The V gene's germline CDR1 is SEHNR and CDR2 FQNEAQ (reference sequence). CDR3 nucleotides: TGTGCCAGCAGCTTGTCAGGGGGCAAGGGTACTGAAGCTTTCTTT. It codes for CASSLSGGKGTEAFF.

The V gene is TRBV28, the J gene TRBJ1-1, with a weak D call TRBD1 (6 bases). Trimming stripped 6 bases from V and 1 base from J, with 18 bases between. Germline lookup yields CDR1 MDHEN and CDR2 SYDVKM. The CDR3 consists of 16 residues. The CDR3 sequence: CASRPDRTYANTEAFF. CDR3 in DNA: TGTGCCAGCAGACCCGACAGGACCTATGCGAACACTGAAGCTTTCTTT.

The table lists this clone with a few counts. The chain carries TRBV9 and TRBJ2-7; TRBD1 matches 8 bases. The CDR3 consists of 15 residues. CDR1 SGDLS and CDR2 YYNGEE come from the germline V gene. V lost 3 bases and J lost 1; bases outside the gene matches: 6. The CDR3 loop reads CASSATGDPSYEQYF. The DNA of the CDR3 is TGTGCCAGCAGCGCGACAGGGGACCCGTCCTACGAGCAGTACTTC.